Presented here are 13 T cell receptor beta chains from one specimen sequenced in a study of blood T cell repertoires in COVID-19. Some clones are missing from TCRdb's copy, which holds only in-frame ones; the method was immunoSEQ multiplex PCR. The repertoire holds around 310,000 clones, roughly 86% seen once, with roughly a tenth in the top ten. Sequenced input: PBMCs or T cells enriched from blood (not recorded which). The receptors stem from a woman in her twenties or thirties who had recovered from COVID-19.

CDR3 residues: CASGPGLAGVKDLASYEQYF. DNA of the CDR3: TGTGCTAGTGGCCCTGGACTAGCGGGAGTCAAGGACCTTGCGTCCTACGAGCAGTACTTC. The chain joins TRBV12-5 to TRBJ2-7; TRBD2 agrees at 13 bases. The CDR3 has 20 residues. Germline loops: CDR1 LGHNT, CDR2 FRNRAP. The V gene end was trimmed by 6 bases and the J gene end by 1 base; junction bases not matched to a gene: 18.

This clone was counted between two and nine times. The DNA of the CDR3 is TGTGCCAGTAGTATCACGGCCAGGGGGAACACTGAAGCTTTCTTT. Protein product: CASSITARGNTEAFF. This chain connects TRBV19 to TRBJ1-1, with D maybe TRBD1 (6 bases). The length of the CDR3 is 15 residues. The V gene lost 3 bases and the J gene lost 1 base, with 12 bases spanning the gap. Germline V lookup: CDR1 LNHDA, CDR2 SQIVND (reference sequence).

This clone was observed a single time. The chain employs TRBV28 and TRBJ1-5; D not resolved. The V gene's germline CDR1 is MDHEN and CDR2 SYDVKM. CDR3 length: 14 amino acids. Trimming took off 7 bases at V and 5 bases at J, with 15 bases between the two ends. CDR3 sequence: CASNGGVLDQPQHF. The CDR3 DNA reads as TGTGCCAGCAACGGTGGAGTGTTGGATCAGCCCCAGCATTTT.

This clone was recorded once. V is TRBV7-3 and J is TRBJ2-7; D possibly corresponds to TRBD2 (5 bases). Deletions cut 1 base from V and 3 bases from J, with 10 bases between. The CDR3 is 14 amino acids. Germline V lookup: CDR1 SGHTA, CDR2 FQGTGA. CDR3 in DNA: TGTGCCAGCAGCTTAAGCGGGCAGATCTACGAGCAGTACTTC. As protein: CASSLSGQIYEQYF.

The DNA of the CDR3 is TGTGCCAGCAGATCTCAGACCCCGGGGGAGCAGTACTTC. As protein: CASRSQTPGEQYF. The chain is built from TRBV5-4 and TRBJ2-7; D is perhaps TRBD2 (5 bases). Trimming cost V 5 bases and J 7 bases, with 16 bases left between them. Per germline, CDR1 SGHNT and CDR2 YYREEE (reference sequence). The CDR3 consists of 13 residues.

CDR3: CASSQRRADEQFF. CDR3 coding DNA: TGTGCCAGCAGCCAGCGGAGGGCCGATGAGCAGTTCTTC. The chain is built from TRBV7-2 and TRBJ2-1; perhaps TRBD2 as D (6 bases). The CDR3 runs 13 residues. Trimming removed 5 bases at V and 8 bases at J, with 13 bases between. Germline V lookup: CDR1 SGHTA, CDR2 FQGNSA.

This clone showed up just once. This chain connects TRBV4-1 to TRBJ2-7, with a weak D call TRBD2 (7 bases). V lost 3 bases to trimming and J lost 6 bases, with 27 bases between them. The CDR3 covers 18 residues. Germline CDR1 and CDR2: MGHRA and YSYEKL. CDR3 sequence reads: CASSHRRGEGGRVLEQYF. The CDR3 DNA is TGCGCCAGCAGCCACCGACGGGGGGAAGGGGGGCGAGTCCTCGAGCAGTACTTC.

The chain is built from TRBV4-1 and TRBJ2-1; D is perhaps TRBD1 (6 bases). The CDR3 consists of 15 residues. Trimming left V 4 bases short and J 8 bases short, with 18 bases between. CDR1 is MGHRA, CDR2 YSYEKL, per germline. The CDR3 loop reads CASSRQQGILDEQFF. DNA for the CDR3: TGCGCCAGCAGCCGCCAACAGGGAATTCTGGATGAGCAGTTCTTC.

V is TRBV18 and J is TRBJ1-5, with TRBD1 matching 8 bases. In germline, CDR1 is KGHSH, CDR2 LQKENI. The J segment lost 5 bases and the V segment lost 1 base, leaving 4 bases of the junction unmatched. The CDR3 runs 15 residues. The CDR3 DNA is TGTGCCAGCTCACCACAACAGGGGGAGGATCAGCCCCAGCATTTT. As protein: CASSPQQGEDQPQHF.

The V call is TRBV25-1, the J call TRBJ2-7; the D gene is possibly TRBD1 (5 bases). The V end was cut by 3 bases, the J end by 2 bases, with 11 bases between. The CDR3 contains 14 residues. The germline CDR1 and CDR2 sequences are MGHDK and SYGVNS. The CDR3 bases are TGTGCCAGCAGTGACAGGGTAGGGACCTACGAGCAGTACTTC. Amino acids: CASSDRVGTYEQYF.

The V call is TRBV28, the J call TRBJ1-2; a possible D gene is TRBD1 (6 bases). Deletions cut 5 bases from V and 4 bases from J, with 23 bases between. This CDR3 comprises 17 residues. The germline V gene encodes CDR1 MDHEN and CDR2 SYDVKM. CDR3 coding DNA: TGTGCCAGCAGTAAGATCGGGGCAGGGGAAAGGGGCTATGGCTACACCTTC. Translation: CASSKIGAGERGYGYTF.

This clone was counted a single time. The chain combines TRBV5-1 with TRBJ1-3; no clear D gene. The ends were cut back, 4 bases at V and 2 bases at J, with 19 bases in the middle. Germline V gene lookup returns CDR1 SGHRS and CDR2 YFSETQ. CDR3 size: 17 residues. CDR3 DNA sequence: TGCGCCAGCAGCCATTGGAGTGGAGGGTGGCCTGGAAACACCATATATTTT. Amino acids: CASSHWSGGWPGNTIYF.

The chain employs TRBV5-4 and TRBJ2-5; 10 bases fit TRBD2. Germline V gene data show CDR1 as SGHNT and CDR2 as YYREEE (reference sequence). The V gene end was trimmed by 2 bases and the J gene end by 5 bases; junction bases not matched to a gene: 3. The CDR3 runs to 14 residues. DNA for the CDR3: TGTGCCAGCAGCTTACTAGCGGGAATTGAGACCCAGTACTTC. Amino acids: CASSLLAGIETQYF.